A selection of T cell receptor beta chains follows, all from one sample in a study of cytomegalovirus exposure and HLA in healthy donors. The table came from immunoSEQ multiplex PCR; TCRdb's copy has only in-frame clones and leaves some out. The sample lists some 180,000 clones, 76% occurring once. Sequenced: PBMCs. These receptors were obtained from a man between 18 and 29 years old in good health and CMV-seronegative. CDR3s leave out the opening cysteine and the closing phenylalanine or tryptophan. The D gene is left open where the match is weak.

TRBV28	-	TRBJ2-1	ASSPRTRYEQF
TRBV2	TRBD2	TRBJ2-2	ASSSRGLAGGTGELF
TRBV7-9	TRBD1	TRBJ1-6	ASSADRVSPPPYNSPLH
TRBV7-2	-	TRBJ1-1	ASSFRTANTEAF
TRBV9	TRBD1	TRBJ1-1	ASSPRGGGGVTEAF
TRBV14	-	TRBJ1-6	ASSQSGSKNSPLH
TRBV2	TRBD1	TRBJ1-2	ASRAGTAPNYGYT
TRBV9	TRBD2	TRBJ2-1	ASTNNRARTSGPNEQF
TRBV27	-	TRBJ1-5	ASSYLNQPQH
TRBV2	-	TRBJ2-2	ASQGLDTGELF
TRBV28	-	TRBJ1-2	ASREGSPAGYT
TRBV2	-	TRBJ1-5	ASRREQTNQPQH
TRBV4-1	-	TRBJ2-3	ASSQDGGTDTQY
TRBV27	-	TRBJ1-4	ASSLFGNEKLF
TRBV5-1	TRBD1	TRBJ1-5	ASSSAGGTDQPQH
TRBV18	-	TRBJ1-1	ASSSKPNTEAF
TRBV7-7	-	TRBJ2-5	ASSLGFGETQY
TRBV7-9	-	TRBJ1-5	SSSLYLGGETNQPQH
TRBV28	-	TRBJ2-2	ASLSGAGHNTGELF
TRBV9	TRBD1	TRBJ2-7	ASSQGQGIYEQY
TRBV27	-	TRBJ1-6	ASSNDRYSPLH
TRBV7-3	-	TRBJ2-4	ASSPEPGGPNIQY
TRBV19	-	TRBJ2-4	ASTSHGTLVAKNIQY
TRBV6-5	TRBD1	TRBJ2-3	ASSAPGGGDTQY
TRBV2	TRBD2	TRBJ2-7	ASRRGAGGLLEQY
TRBV28	TRBD2	TRBJ2-5	ASSPGTTIYEQY
TRBV27	-	TRBJ2-7	ASRSSYEQY
TRBV10-3	-	TRBJ2-1	ATQTDWSSYNEQF
TRBV4-1	TRBD2	TRBJ2-5	ASSQGLAGRETQY
TRBV9	-	TRBJ1-1	ASSGQRPGVAF
TRBV5-8	-	TRBJ2-5	ANSLVPGLNRETQY
TRBV5-1	TRBD1	TRBJ2-4	ASSLVQGETKNIQY
TRBV29-1	-	TRBJ1-2	SVNTGSTGYT
TRBV5-6	-	TRBJ2-2	ASSLSGPGELF
TRBV11-2	-	TRBJ1-2	ASSLKPYGYT
TRBV1	-	TRBJ2-3	TSSRHRTSTDTQY
TRBV6-1	-	TRBJ1-2	ASRDFRDGGYT
TRBV7-9	-	TRBJ1-6	ASSLGGDNSPLH
TRBV7-3	TRBD1	TRBJ2-2	ASSRRGQGSTGELF
TRBV6-5	TRBD2	TRBJ2-5	ASTPLPGGETQY